Included here is one T cell receptor beta chain sequence, with context. Its antigen is undetermined. With 4 bases clipped from V and 4 bases from J, the junction kept 1 base outside the gene matches. Germline CDR1 SGHRS, CDR2 YFSETQ. CDR3 length: 13 residues. Generated by immunoSEQ multiplex PCR, the TCRdb table keeps only in-frame clones and is missing some. Here the sample spans tens of thousands of clones, more than 75% being singletons. This sample is drawn from a study of OX40 agonist ivuxolimab in advanced cancers. Study results and caveats: On average, CD8+ T cells showed a greater number of expanded clones than CD4+. Antigen specificity remained undetermined for the expanded peripheral T cells.

The sequences come from CD4+ or CD8+ T cells sorted from blood, collected in a trial of the OX40 agonist ivuxolimab. This sequence originates from an adult with an advanced solid tumor such as melanoma, head and neck, liver or kidney cancer. V gene TRBV5-1 combines with J gene TRBJ2-2, with TRBD2 identical over 7 bases. CDR3 DNA sequence: TGCGCCAGCAGCCCGGGGGGCACCGGGGAGCTGTTTTTT. Its protein product is CASSPGGTGELFF.